A single count supports the clone carrying this T cell receptor (beta chain). The antigen is not known. Per the study methods: Because ImmunoSEQ provided only junction sequences with no quality scores, the filtering differed. Generated by immunoSEQ multiplex PCR, the TCRdb table keeps only in-frame clones and is missing some. Clone size and V and J calls were adopted from that table, with D and trimming inferred from the DNA. The sample includes approximately 530,000 clones, around 95% seen only once; the top ten take about 0.059%. This record comes from a study of shared clonotypes between healthy human individuals. Notes on the study in general: As a rule, naive subsets had a larger estimated richness than memory subsets.

This CDR3 region has 14 residues. Germline-derived CDR1 and CDR2 are SGHNT and YYREEE (reference sequence). V was clipped by 0 bases and J by 8 bases, with 14 bases between them. The TCR was taken from a woman younger than 45 in good health. The rearrangement links TRBV5-4 to TRBJ1-2; TRBD1 might be the D (5 bases). Sequencing input: naive CD4+ T cells sorted from blood. Subset noted: CD45RA+ positively selected. The CDR3 loop is CASSLASTGGGYTF. DNA for the CDR3: TGTGCCAGCAGCTTGGCCAGTACAGGTGGGGGCTACACCTTC.